These 10 T cell receptor beta chains came from one sample sequenced in a study of cytomegalovirus exposure and HLA in healthy donors. It was with 60 Vbeta and 13 Jbeta primers that the PCR ran. Clones were sequenced by immunoSEQ multiplex PCR, and TCRdb holds only the in-frame ones, with some missing. The sample records about 31,000 clones, about 83% being singletons. The specimen sequenced was PBMCs. These receptors were obtained from a boy between 10 and 17 years old in good health and CMV-seronegative.

The chain joins TRBV18 to TRBJ1-4; TRBD1 is a possible D gene (5 bases). The ends were cut back, 3 bases at V and 6 bases at J, with 14 bases in the middle. Looked up from germline, CDR1 is KGHSH and CDR2 is LQKENI. The CDR3 has 15 amino acids. The CDR3 coding sequence is TGTGCCAGCTCACCCTTGATAGGGGTTGATGAAAAACTGTTTTTT. Amino acids: CASSPLIGVDEKLFF.

This chain uses TRBV23-1 with TRBJ1-3; weak D call: TRBD1 (5 bases). TRBV23-1 is filed as an ORF, its function uncertain. The V end was cut by 0 bases, the J end by 4 bases, with 10 bases between. The CDR3 loop spans 15 amino acids. CDR3 DNA: TGCGCCAGCAGTCAATCGGGGAGGGGCGGAAACACCATATATTTT. This translates into CASSQSGRGGNTIYF.

This rearrangement joins TRBV28 to TRBJ2-1; TRBD2 matches at 8 bases. Germline V lookup: CDR1 MDHEN, CDR2 SYDVKM. This CDR3 comprises 18 residues. J lost 3 bases, V lost 2 bases, and 12 bases had no gene match. The CDR3 here is CASSLRFLFSGVYNEQFF. In nucleotides, the CDR3 is TGTGCCAGCAGTTTAAGGTTCCTTTTTAGCGGGGTCTACAATGAGCAGTTCTTC.

The chain has TRBV12-5 and TRBJ1-4, with 10 nucleotides matching TRBD1. The CDR3 covers 17 residues. Germline lookup yields CDR1 LGHNT and CDR2 FRNRAP. V lost 2 bases and J lost 2; bases outside the gene matches: 5. CDR3 amino acids: CASGLYRQGATNEKLFF. CDR3 nucleotide sequence: TGTGCTAGTGGTTTGTACCGACAGGGGGCGACTAATGAAAAACTGTTTTTT. The full variable domain, in which reference TRBV12-5 and TRBJ1-4 provide the parts outside the CDR3, is DARVTQTPRHKVTEMGQEVTMRCQPILGHNTVFWYRQTMMQGLELLAYFRNRAPLDDSGMPKDRFSAEMPDATLATLKIQPSEPRDSAVYFCASGLYRQGATNEKLFFGSGTQLSVL.

The gene calls are TRBV10-3 and TRBJ2-1; D uncertain. This CDR3 region has 12 residues. Germline V CDR1 and CDR2: ENHRY, SYGVKD. V gave up 3 bases and J gave up 8 bases, with 8 bases separating them. CDR3 region: CAISDLEYEQFF. The CDR3 DNA follows: TGTGCCATCAGTGATTTGGAGTATGAGCAGTTCTTC.

The chain joins TRBV5-1 to TRBJ1-2, with TRBD1 as a possible D gene (6 bases). The CDR3 has 11 residues. Per the germline V gene, CDR1 is SGHRS and CDR2 is YFSETQ. Trimming left V 4 bases short and J 7 bases short, with 8 bases between. CDR3 protein: CASSEDSGYTF. CDR3 DNA: TGCGCCAGCAGCGAGGACAGTGGCTACACCTTC.

The V gene is TRBV5-4, the J gene TRBJ1-2; 7 bases are shared with TRBD1. Germline CDR1 reads SGHNT; CDR2 reads YYREEE (reference sequence). J gave up 0 bases and V 4 bases, and 3 bases lay outside the gene matches. The CDR3 covers 14 residues. CDR3 in DNA: TGTGCCAGCAGCCGCAGGGGGGCTAACTATGGCTACACCTTC. Translated, it gives CASSRRGANYGYTF.

The chain joins TRBV30 to TRBJ1-2, with a possible D match to TRBD1 (5 bases). This CDR3 is built from 21 residues. Per germline, CDR1 GTSNPN and CDR2 SVGIG (reference sequence). Trimming stripped 0 bases from V and 0 bases from J, with 29 bases between. CDR3 region: CAWSVEFSLATAIPTNYGYTF. The CDR3 DNA is TGTGCCTGGAGTGTCGAGTTTAGTTTGGCGACAGCGATTCCGACTAACTATGGCTACACCTTC.

This chain joins TRBV19 and TRBJ2-3, with 7 bases that match TRBD1. V shed 3 bases, J shed 6 bases, and the junction held 3 bases outside the gene matches. Germline V lookup: CDR1 LNHDA, CDR2 SQIVND (reference sequence). CDR3 length equals 13 residues. CDR3 residues: CASSIQGEDTQYF. The CDR3 coding sequence is TGTGCCAGTAGTATCCAGGGGGAGGATACGCAGTATTTT. Drawing the rest from reference TRBV19 and TRBJ2-3, the complete variable domain is DGGITQSPKYLFRKEGQNVTLSCEQNLNHDAMYWYRQDPGQGLRLIYYSQIVNDFQKGDIAEGYSVSREKKESFPLTVTSAQKNPTAFYLCASSIQGEDTQYFGPGTRLTVL.

The chain links TRBV25-1 to TRBJ1-2; tentatively, D is TRBD1 (5 bases). Trimming stripped 5 bases from V and 3 bases from J, with 16 bases between. Per the germline V gene, CDR1 is MGHDK and CDR2 is SYGVNS. CDR3 length equals 15 residues. The CDR3 DNA is TGTGCCAGCAGTCTCGACAGTCCCGGAGACTATGGCTACACCTTC. Translated: CASSLDSPGDYGYTF.